This TCR beta chain was identified during a study of OX40 agonist ivuxolimab in advanced cancers. Germline V lookup: CDR1 SEHNR, CDR2 FQNEAQ (reference sequence). The CDR3 loop spans 16 amino acids. Trimming took off 2 bases at V and 5 bases at J, with 18 bases between the two ends. Data came from immunoSEQ multiplex PCR; TCRdb stores just in-frame clones and leaves some out. The table has tens of thousands of clones, around 78% seen once. The receptor was derived from an adult with an advanced solid tumor such as melanoma, head and neck, liver or kidney cancer. The rearrangement joins TRBV7-9 to TRBJ1-1, with D possibly TRBD1 on 6 matching bases. The sample in question was CD4+ or CD8+ T cells sorted from blood, obtained in a trial of the OX40 agonist ivuxolimab. The CDR3 DNA is TGTGCCAGCAGCTTATACTCAACAGGGAGGAGAACTGAAGCTTTCTTT. Translated: CASSLYSTGRRTEAFF.